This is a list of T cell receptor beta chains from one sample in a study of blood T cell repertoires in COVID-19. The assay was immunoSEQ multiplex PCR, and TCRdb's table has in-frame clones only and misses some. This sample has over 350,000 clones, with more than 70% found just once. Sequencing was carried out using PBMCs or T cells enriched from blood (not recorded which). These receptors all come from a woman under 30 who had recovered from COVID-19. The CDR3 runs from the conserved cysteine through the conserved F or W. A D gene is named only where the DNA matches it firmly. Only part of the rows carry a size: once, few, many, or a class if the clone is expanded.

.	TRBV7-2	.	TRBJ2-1	TGTGCCAGCAGCTTAGTTATTGAGCAGTTCTTC	CASSLVIEQFF
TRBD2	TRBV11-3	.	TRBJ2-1	TGTGCCAGCAGCCCCCGGGGTAGCGGGGGTAATGAGCAGTTCTTC	CASSPRGSGGNEQFF
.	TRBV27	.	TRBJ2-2	TGTGCCAGCAGTTTCGGGACTAACACCGGGGAGCTGTTTTTT	CASSFGTNTGELFF
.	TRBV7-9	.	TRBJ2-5	TGTGCCAGCAGCTTAGCGTCCCCTTCCCAGTACTTC	CASSLASPSQYF
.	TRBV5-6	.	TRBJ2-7	TGTGCCAGCAGCGAGGCACAGGACTCCTACGAGCAGTACTTC	CASSEAQDSYEQYF
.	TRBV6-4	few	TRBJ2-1	TGTGCCAGCAGTGAGGGAAGGGGGGGAGACAATGAGCAGTTCTTC	CASSEGRGGDNEQFF
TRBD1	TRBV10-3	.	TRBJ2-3	TGTGCCATCAGTAGGGACAGGTCCGATTTAAGCACAGATACGCAGTATTTT	CAISRDRSDLSTDTQYF
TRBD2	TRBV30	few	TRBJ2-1	TGTGCCTGGAGTGTACGTCTAGCGGGGGCATACAATGAGCAGTTCTTC	CAWSVRLAGAYNEQFF
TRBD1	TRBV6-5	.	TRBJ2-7	TGTGCCAGCAGCGAGGGGGACAGGGCGTACGAGCAGTACTTC	CASSEGDRAYEQYF
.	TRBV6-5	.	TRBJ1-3	TGTGCCAGCAGTTACGCGACAGGAAACACCATATATTTT	CASSYATGNTIYF
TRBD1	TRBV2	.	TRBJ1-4	TGTGCCAGCATTAGAACGGGACAGGGAAATGAAAAACTGTTTTTT	CASIRTGQGNEKLFF